The present T cell receptor (beta chain) was sequenced within a study of CD8+ T cells in alopecia areata. For the study at large: It was oral tofacitinib, at 5 to 10 mg twice daily, that treated patients received. Once tofacitinib had been taken for 6 to 18 months, 6 months off drug followed.

Trimming removed 6 bases at V and 3 bases at J, with 10 bases between. The CDR3 runs 13 residues. Germline V gene data show CDR1 as MNHEY and CDR2 as SVGAGI. Study results and limitations: Clonality was higher in lesional than normal scalp, especially in alopecia totalis/universalis.

Remarks on this clone: Its target is not known.

Peripheral blood and lesional scalp punch biopsies came from alopecia areata patients. As the sequencing template, cDNA was produced by extracting RNA and reverse transcribing it. Repertoires were generated with immunoSEQ multiplex PCR, while TCRdb's copy carries only in-frame clones and drops some. The sample includes roughly 200,000 clones, 63% seen only once; the top ten take 1.7%. The TCR comes from a human donor with alopecia areata. The source was CD4+ T cells sorted from blood, collected at week 0. The rearrangement joins TRBV6-5 to TRBJ2-3; maybe TRBD2 (6 bases). CDR3: CASSLRGTDTQYF. Written as DNA, the CDR3 is TGTGCCAGCAGCCTCCGGGGGACAGATACGCAGTATTTT.